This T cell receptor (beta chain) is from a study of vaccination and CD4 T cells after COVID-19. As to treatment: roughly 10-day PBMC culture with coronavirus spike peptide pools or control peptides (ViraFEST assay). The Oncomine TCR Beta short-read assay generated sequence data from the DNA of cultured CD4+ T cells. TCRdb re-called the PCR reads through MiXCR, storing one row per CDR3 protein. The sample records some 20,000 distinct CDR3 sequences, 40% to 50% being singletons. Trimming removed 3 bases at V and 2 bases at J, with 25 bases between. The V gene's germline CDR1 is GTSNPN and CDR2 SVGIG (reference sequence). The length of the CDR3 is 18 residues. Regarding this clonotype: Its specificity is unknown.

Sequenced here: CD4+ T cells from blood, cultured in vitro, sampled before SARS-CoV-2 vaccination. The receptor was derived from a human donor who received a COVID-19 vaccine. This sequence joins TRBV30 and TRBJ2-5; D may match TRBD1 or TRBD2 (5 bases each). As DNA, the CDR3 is TGTGCCTGGAGCCACCTCCTCTCCTCTTCGGGACGGCAAGAGACCCAGTACTTC. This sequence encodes CAWSHLLSSSGRQETQYF.